These 25 T cell receptor beta chains came from one sample sequenced in a study of graft-versus-host responses after intestinal transplantation. The table came from immunoSEQ multiplex PCR; TCRdb's copy has only in-frame clones and leaves some out. This repertoire shows about 98,000 clones, roughly 86% found once; its top ten account for under 1.5%. The starting material was PBMCs, obtained 255 days after intestinal transplant. The receptors originated from a human patient who received an intestinal transplant, so some T cells may come from the graft donor.

This sequence joins TRBV4-3 and TRBJ2-1; tentative D call: TRBD2 (5 bases). Trimming removed 4 bases at V and 8 bases at J, with 21 bases between. Germline V gene lookup returns CDR1 LGHNA and CDR2 YSLEER. This CDR3 spans 16 amino acids. The CDR3 DNA is TGCGCCAGCAGCCCAGAGGGCCTAGTTGTTTCCGATGAGCAGTTCTTC. This gives the protein CASSPEGLVVSDEQFF.

The rearrangement links TRBV2 to TRBJ2-5; D ambiguous. The CDR3 contains 15 residues. V gave up 7 bases and J gave up 9 bases, with 24 bases separating them. From germline, CDR1 is SNHLY and CDR2 FYNNEI. The CDR3, as DNA: TGTGCCAGCACGGTTTTAGCCAGCTCCCCAGGTGCCCAGTACTTC. Its translation: CASTVLASSPGAQYF.

The chain has TRBV11-2 and TRBJ2-7; maybe TRBD2 (6 bases). The V and J ends lost 0 bases and 5 bases respectively, with 14 bases between them. Germline loops: CDR1 SGHAT, CDR2 FQNNGV. The CDR3 contains 15 residues. CDR3 sequence (DNA): TGTGCCAGCAGCTTAGAAGGGACTTGGCCCCACGAGCAGTACTTC. Its translation is CASSLEGTWPHEQYF. Full variable domain (rest looked up from reference TRBV11-2 and TRBJ2-7): EAGVAQSPRYKIIEKRQSVAFWCNPISGHATLYWYQQILGQGPKLLIQFQNNGVVDDSQLPKDRFSAERLKGVDSTLKIQPAKLEDSAVYLCASSLEGTWPHEQYFGPGTRLTVT.

The chain links TRBV23-1 to TRBJ2-7, with D possibly TRBD1 on 5 matching bases. TRBV23-1 is marked as an open reading frame, function uncertain. V lost 7 bases and J lost 7, with 23 bases in between. The CDR3 spans 15 residues. The CDR3 reads CASKGHHRPASEQYF. Here the CDR3 DNA reads TGCGCCAGCAAGGGGCATCACAGGCCCGCCTCTGAGCAGTACTTC.

The V gene is TRBV6-6, the J gene TRBJ1-1, with 7 bases lining up with TRBD1. This CDR3 region has 13 residues. Germline assignment: CDR1 MNHNY and CDR2 SVGAGI (reference sequence). V lost 2 bases to trimming and J lost 8 bases; unmatched junction nucleotides: 5. This chain's CDR3 is CASSYATGLEAFF. Here the CDR3 DNA reads TGTGCCAGCAGTTACGCGACAGGGTTAGAAGCTTTCTTT.

In DNA form, the CDR3 reads TGTGCCAGCAGTGTAATGCTGGGAGAGACCCAGTACTTC. It codes for CASSVMLGETQYF. The rearrangement uses TRBV2 and TRBJ2-5; D ambiguous. The germline V and J ends were trimmed by 4 bases and 4 bases, with 10 bases remaining between them. This CDR3 is 13 amino acids long. Germline CDR1 is SNHLY and CDR2 is FYNNEI.

Concerning this clone itself: At one boundary the junction diverges from the germline segment, which might be a read error. At the DNA level, this CDR3 is encoded by other sequences in the same sample as well. This chain joins TRBV6-1 and TRBJ1-1; 7 nucleotides match TRBD1. The CDR3 sequence is 14 residues long. CDR1 and CDR2 (germline): MNHNS, SASEGT. The CDR3 DNA follows: TGTGCCAGCAGTGAATTGGAGGGGGCGACTGAAGCTTTTTTT. Its translation: CASSELEGATEAFF.

This rearrangement joins TRBV27 to TRBJ2-1; 7 bases fit TRBD2. Germline lookup yields CDR1 MNHEY and CDR2 SMNVEV (reference sequence). The ends lost 3 bases at V and 3 bases at J; junction bases unmatched: 5. The CDR3 runs 15 residues. In DNA, the CDR3 is TGTGCCAGCAGTTTTGACAGCGGGGACTACAATGAGCAGTTCTTC. Its translation is CASSFDSGDYNEQFF.

The genes are TRBV5-1 and TRBJ2-7; 10 nucleotides agree with TRBD1. CDR1 is SGHRS, CDR2 YFSETQ, per germline. V lost 0 bases to trimming and J lost 6 bases; unmatched junction nucleotides: 3. CDR3 length: 14 residues. Here the CDR3 DNA reads TGCGCCAGCAGCTTGGGACAGGGGGCATCCGAGCAGTACTTC. This codes for CASSLGQGASEQYF.

The rearrangement uses TRBV11-2 and TRBJ1-2; unclear D gene. V lost 1 base and J 0 bases, leaving 21 bases between the germline ends. Germline CDR1 is SGHAT and CDR2 is FQNNGV. The CDR3 is made up of 19 amino acids. This CDR3 is CASSLVVPRAAVPNYGYTF. The CDR3 nucleotides are TGTGCCAGCAGCTTAGTTGTTCCCCGGGCCGCAGTCCCTAACTATGGCTACACCTTC.

The CDR3 coding sequence is TGTGCCAGCAGTCAGGACAGGGGGCTTGGGACCCAGTACTTC. Translated, it gives CASSQDRGLGTQYF. The chain uses TRBV2 and TRBJ2-5; TRBD1 matches 11 bases. Trimming cost V 5 bases and J 7 bases; bases outside gene matches: 6. In germline, CDR1 is SNHLY, CDR2 FYNNEI. This CDR3 has 14 amino acids.

Only one count was recorded for this clone. The rearrangement uses TRBV28 and TRBJ2-7; weak D call: TRBD1 (6 bases). Germline loops: CDR1 MDHEN, CDR2 SYDVKM. Trimming removed 7 bases at V and 2 bases at J, with 15 bases between. This CDR3 region has 14 residues. CDR3 residues: CASIRTGPTYEQYF. CDR3 sequence (DNA): TGTGCCAGCATCCGCACAGGGCCCACCTACGAGCAGTACTTC.

The rearrangement links TRBV6-5 to TRBJ2-1; 7 bases are a match to TRBD2. Germline assignment: CDR1 MNHEY and CDR2 SVGAGI. The J segment lost 7 bases and the V segment lost 7 bases, leaving 10 bases of the junction unmatched. The CDR3 has 14 amino acids. For the CDR3, the DNA is TGTGCCAGCAATAAGCGGGGAGCGAAAAATGAGCAGTTCTTC. Residues: CASNKRGAKNEQFF.

The rearrangement joins TRBV7-6 to TRBJ2-1, with 13 positions matching TRBD2. Germline V lookup: CDR1 SGHVS, CDR2 FNYEAQ. The CDR3 length is 15 residues. J gave up 7 bases and V 4 bases, and 4 bases lay outside the gene matches. CDR3 sequence: CASSSGTSGKNEQFF. Here the CDR3 DNA reads TGTGCCAGCAGCTCCGGGACTAGCGGGAAAAATGAGCAGTTCTTC.

This rearrangement joins TRBV4-1 to TRBJ1-1; D may be TRBD1 (6 bases). The CDR3 spans 16 residues. Germline V lookup: CDR1 MGHRA, CDR2 YSYEKL. The V gene lost 1 base and the J gene lost 1 base, with 13 bases spanning the gap. The CDR3 nucleotides are TGCGCCAGCAGCCAAGGGAGGGGGGTAACGAACACTGAAGCTTTCTTT. Protein product: CASSQGRGVTNTEAFF.

This chain connects TRBV4-2 to TRBJ2-4; the match to TRBD1 covers 11 bases. Germline V gives CDR1 LGHNA, CDR2 YNFKEQ. V shed 4 bases and J 2 bases; nucleotides not matched to a gene: 1. The CDR3 has 15 residues. Here the CDR3 reads CASSRDRGTKNIQYF. CDR3 DNA sequence: TGTGCCAGCAGCCGGGACAGGGGGACCAAAAACATTCAGTACTTC.

The gene calls are TRBV18 and TRBJ2-7, with D uncertain. CDR1 and CDR2 from the germline V gene are KGHSH and LQKENI. The V end lost 3 bases, the J end lost 3 bases, and 9 bases lay between the germline ends. The CDR3 runs 13 residues. CDR3 amino acids: CASSPQNLYEQYF. CDR3 coding DNA: TGTGCCAGCTCACCGCAGAACCTCTACGAGCAGTACTTC.

This clone appeared a single time. The rearrangement links TRBV2 to TRBJ2-1; no definite D call. V lost 1 base, J lost 2 bases, and 12 bases lay in between. The CDR3 length is 16 residues. CDR1 and CDR2 (germline): SNHLY, FYNNEI. In DNA, the CDR3 is TGTGCCAGCAGTGAAGATAATAGTGACGCCTACAATGAGCAGTTCTTC. This codes for CASSEDNSDAYNEQFF.

This clone was counted once. The rearrangement uses TRBV5-4 and TRBJ2-1; TRBD1 matches at 7 bases. The CDR3 covers 14 residues. Trimming removed 4 bases from V and 7 bases from J; junction bases left unmatched: 8. CDR1 is SGHNT, CDR2 YYREEE, per germline (reference sequence). The CDR3 spells CASSDRQGGNEQFF. CDR3 DNA sequence: TGTGCCAGCAGCGATCGACAGGGTGGGAATGAGCAGTTCTTC.

Comments on this clone: The junction shows a germline mismatch at one end, possibly a read error. The V call is TRBV7-7, the J call TRBJ2-2; perhaps TRBD2 as D (5 bases). Germline V gene lookup returns CDR1 SSHAT and CDR2 FNYEAQ (reference sequence). The CDR3 covers 15 residues. The CDR3 coding sequence is TGTGCTAGCAAGTTGGGAGCAGAGAACACCGGGGAGCTGTTTTTT. Residues: CASKLGAENTGELFF.

CDR3 loop: CASSQPGSISGNTIYF. DNA of the CDR3: TGCGCCAGCAGCCAACCGGGCTCTATCTCTGGAAACACCATATATTTT. The gene calls are TRBV4-1 and TRBJ1-3, with D hard to call. Germline CDR1 MGHRA, CDR2 YSYEKL. There are 16 residues in the CDR3. Trimming removed 2 bases from V and 0 bases from J, with 11 bases in between.

The chain couples TRBV6-1 to TRBJ1-3; D remains ambiguous. Germline CDR1 MNHNS, CDR2 SASEGT. Trimming removed 1 base from V and 0 bases from J, with 7 bases in between. This CDR3 has 15 residues. The CDR3 reads CASSEDVISGNTIYF. CDR3 nucleotide sequence: TGTGCCAGCAGTGAAGACGTAATCTCTGGAAACACCATATATTTT.

The chain has TRBV6-6 and TRBJ1-2, with 10 bases lining up with TRBD1. The CDR3 length is 15 residues. Losses at the gene ends were 5 bases for V and 5 bases for J; bases not matched to a gene: 8. CDR1 is MNHNY, CDR2 SVGAGI, per germline (reference sequence). The CDR3 spells CASSTTGGAKYGYTF. Here the CDR3 DNA reads TGTGCCAGCAGTACGACAGGGGGCGCGAAGTATGGCTACACCTTC.

The CDR3 is CASSNRLAGSSYNEQFF. CDR3 DNA: TGTGCCAGTAGTAATCGACTAGCGGGGAGCTCCTACAATGAGCAGTTCTTC. The rearrangement links TRBV19 to TRBJ2-1; 11 nucleotides align to TRBD2. This CDR3 has 17 amino acids. V lost 4 bases and J lost 0; bases outside the gene matches: 5. The V gene's germline CDR1 is LNHDA and CDR2 SQIVND (reference sequence).

This chain joins TRBV7-6 and TRBJ1-3; tentatively, D is TRBD1 (5 bases). The germline V gene has CDR1 SGHVS and CDR2 FNYEAQ. V was shortened by 1 base and J by 0 bases, with 10 bases between the two germline ends. There are 16 residues in the CDR3. DNA for the CDR3: TGTGCCAGCAGCTTAGGTGTCGGGACCTCTGGAAACACCATATATTTT. This translates into CASSLGVGTSGNTIYF.